This T cell receptor (beta chain) was captured in a study of identical twins. This clonotype has more than one count but fewer than ten. TCRdb re-called the 5' RACE reads with MiXCR, one entry per CDR3 protein. The sample lists 520,000 or so distinct CDR3 sequences; under 25% were seen once. These same data were also listed under a study on T cells expressing NK-cell markers. That work adds: The study drew TCR beta repertoires from sorted CD3+CD56+NKG2C+, CD3+CD56+NKG2C- and CD3+CD56-NKG2C+ T cells.

The specimen was CD4+ T cells sorted from blood. This clonotype originated in a woman under 30 in good health.

The CDR3: CSATLPGLRSTDEQFF. The CDR3, as DNA: TGCAGTGCAACCTTACCGGGACTACGGAGTACGGATGAGCAGTTCTTC. V and J are TRBV20-1 and TRBJ2-1; the match to TRBD2 covers 7 bases. This CDR3 contains 16 residues. V lost 6 bases, J lost 8 bases, and 19 bases stayed unmatched. Per the germline V gene, CDR1 is DFQATT and CDR2 is SNEGSKA (reference sequence).